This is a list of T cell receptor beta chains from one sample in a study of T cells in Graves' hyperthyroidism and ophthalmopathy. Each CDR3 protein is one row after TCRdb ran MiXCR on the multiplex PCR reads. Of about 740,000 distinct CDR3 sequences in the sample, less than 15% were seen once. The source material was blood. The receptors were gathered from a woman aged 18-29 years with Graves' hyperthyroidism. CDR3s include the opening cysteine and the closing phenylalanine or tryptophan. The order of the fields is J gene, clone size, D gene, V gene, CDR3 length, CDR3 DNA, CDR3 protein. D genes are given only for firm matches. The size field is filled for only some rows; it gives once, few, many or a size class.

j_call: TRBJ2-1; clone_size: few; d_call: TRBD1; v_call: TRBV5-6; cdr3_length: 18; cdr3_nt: TGTGCCAGCAGCTTGGCGGGGGTGGACAGGGGGGACGGCAATGAGCAGTTCTTC; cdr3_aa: CASSLAGVDRGDGNEQFF
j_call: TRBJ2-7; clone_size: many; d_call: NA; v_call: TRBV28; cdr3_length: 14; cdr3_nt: TGTGCCGGGGGGGGGACAAGGGACTTTTACGAGCAGTACTTC; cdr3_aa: CAGGGTRDFYEQYF
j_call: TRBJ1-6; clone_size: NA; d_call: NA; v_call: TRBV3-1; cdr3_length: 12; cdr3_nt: TGTGCCAGCAGCCAGAATGGGTCACCCCTCCACTTT; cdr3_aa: CASSQNGSPLHF
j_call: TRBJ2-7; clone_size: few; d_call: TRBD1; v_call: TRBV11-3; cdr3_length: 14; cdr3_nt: TGTGCCAGCAGCTCCGGGACAGGGTCCTTCGAGCAGTACTTC; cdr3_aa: CASSSGTGSFEQYF
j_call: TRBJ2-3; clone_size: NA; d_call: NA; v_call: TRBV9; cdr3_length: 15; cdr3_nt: TGTGCCAGCAGCGTAGAGGACGGTAGCACAGATACGCAGTATTTT; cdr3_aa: CASSVEDGSTDTQYF
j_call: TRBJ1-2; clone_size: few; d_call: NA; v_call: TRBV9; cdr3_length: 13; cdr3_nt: TGTGCCAGCAGTTTATACAGATTCTATGGCTACACCTTC; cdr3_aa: CASSLYRFYGYTF
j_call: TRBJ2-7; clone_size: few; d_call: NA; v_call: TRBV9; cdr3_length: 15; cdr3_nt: TGTGCCAGCAGCGTAGCTCCCGGACAGTCCTACGAGCAGTACTTC; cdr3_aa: CASSVAPGQSYEQYF
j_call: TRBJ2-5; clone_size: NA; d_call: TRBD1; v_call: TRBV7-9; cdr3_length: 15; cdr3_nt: TGTGCCAGCAGCTTCCGGGACAGGGGCCAAGAGACCCAGTACTTC; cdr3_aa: CASSFRDRGQETQYF
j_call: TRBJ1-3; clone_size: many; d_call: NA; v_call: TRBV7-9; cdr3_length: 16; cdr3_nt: TGTGCCAGCACCGCAGGGACGAAGAGCTCTGGAAACACCATATATTTT; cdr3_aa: CASTAGTKSSGNTIYF
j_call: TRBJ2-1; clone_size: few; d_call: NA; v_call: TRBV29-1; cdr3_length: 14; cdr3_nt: TGCAGCGTTGAACCCCCGACTGGACCCGGGGAGCAGTTCTTC; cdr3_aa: CSVEPPTGPGEQFF
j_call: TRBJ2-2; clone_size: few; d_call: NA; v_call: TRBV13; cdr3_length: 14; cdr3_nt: TGTGCCAGCAGCTTGAGAGGACCGCGGGATGGGCTGTTTTTT; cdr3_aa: CASSLRGPRDGLFF
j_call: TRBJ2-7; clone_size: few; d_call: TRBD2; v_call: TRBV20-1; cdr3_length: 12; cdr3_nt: TGCAGTGCTAGACTAGCGGGAGTAGAGCAGTACTTC; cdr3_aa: CSARLAGVEQYF
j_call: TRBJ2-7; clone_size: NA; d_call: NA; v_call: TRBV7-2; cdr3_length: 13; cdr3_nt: TGTGCCAGCAGTTATACTAGTTGGTACGAGCAGTACTTC; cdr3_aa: CASSYTSWYEQYF
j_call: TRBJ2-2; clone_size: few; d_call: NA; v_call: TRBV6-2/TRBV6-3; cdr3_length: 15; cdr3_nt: TGTGCCAGCAGTTATAAGCGGATGAACACCGGGGAGCTGTTTTTT; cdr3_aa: CASSYKRMNTGELFF
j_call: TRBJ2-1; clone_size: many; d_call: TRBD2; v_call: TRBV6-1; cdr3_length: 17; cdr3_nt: TGTGCCAGCAGTGAAATGGTGACTAGCGGGGCGCACAATGAGCAGTTCTTC; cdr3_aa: CASSEMVTSGAHNEQFF
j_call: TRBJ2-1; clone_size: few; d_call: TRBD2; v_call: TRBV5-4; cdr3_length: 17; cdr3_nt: TGTGCCAGCAGCCCTACTGGGACTAGCGGAGACCACAATGAGCAGTTCTTC; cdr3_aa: CASSPTGTSGDHNEQFF
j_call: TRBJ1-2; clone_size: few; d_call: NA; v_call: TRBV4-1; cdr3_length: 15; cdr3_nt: TGCGCCAGCAGCCAAGATGGGGGGGGGAACTATGGCTACACCTTC; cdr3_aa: CASSQDGGGNYGYTF
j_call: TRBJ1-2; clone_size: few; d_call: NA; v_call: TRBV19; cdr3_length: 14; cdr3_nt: TGTGCCAGTAGTATAGTAGGGGCGACCTATGGCTACACCTTC; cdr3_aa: CASSIVGATYGYTF
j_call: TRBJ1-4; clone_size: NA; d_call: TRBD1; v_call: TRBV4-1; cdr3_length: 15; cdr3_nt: TGCGCCAGCAGCCATGACAGGGGTGCTAATGAAAAACTGTTTTTT; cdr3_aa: CASSHDRGANEKLFF
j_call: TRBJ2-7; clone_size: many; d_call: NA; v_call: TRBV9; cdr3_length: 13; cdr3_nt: TGTGCCAGCAGCGTAGCTCCGGGTTACGAGCAGTACTTC; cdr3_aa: CASSVAPGYEQYF
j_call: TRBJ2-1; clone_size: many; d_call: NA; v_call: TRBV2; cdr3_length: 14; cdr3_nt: TGTGCCAGCAGTAATCCCCGGGTCCACAATGAGCAGTTCTTC; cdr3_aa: CASSNPRVHNEQFF
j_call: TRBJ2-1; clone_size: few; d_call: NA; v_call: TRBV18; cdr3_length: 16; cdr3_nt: TGTGCCAGCTCACGCCTAACGGTAGGCAGCTACAATGAGCAGTTCTTC; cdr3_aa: CASSRLTVGSYNEQFF
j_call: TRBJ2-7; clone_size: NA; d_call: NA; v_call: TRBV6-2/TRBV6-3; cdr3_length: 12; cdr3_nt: TGTGCCAGCAGTTATTTCGGTCGCGAGCAGTACTTC; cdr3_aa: CASSYFGREQYF
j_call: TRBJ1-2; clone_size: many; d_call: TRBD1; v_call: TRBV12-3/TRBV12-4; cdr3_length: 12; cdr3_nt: TGTGCCAGCCAGGGGGACACCCATGGCTACACCTTC; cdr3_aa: CASQGDTHGYTF